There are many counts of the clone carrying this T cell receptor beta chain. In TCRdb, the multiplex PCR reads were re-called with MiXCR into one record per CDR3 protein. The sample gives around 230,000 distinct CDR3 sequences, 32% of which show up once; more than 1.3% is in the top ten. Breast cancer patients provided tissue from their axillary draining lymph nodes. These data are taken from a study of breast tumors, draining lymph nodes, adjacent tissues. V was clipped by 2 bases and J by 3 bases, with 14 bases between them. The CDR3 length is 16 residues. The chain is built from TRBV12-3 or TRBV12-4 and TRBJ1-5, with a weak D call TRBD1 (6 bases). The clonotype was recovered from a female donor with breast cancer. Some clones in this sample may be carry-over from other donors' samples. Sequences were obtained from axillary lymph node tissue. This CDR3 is CASSLSQNRDNQPQHF. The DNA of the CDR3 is TGTGCCAGCAGTTTAAGTCAGAACAGGGACAATCAGCCCCAGCATTTT.